This T cell receptor (beta chain) emerged from a study of blood T cell repertoires in COVID-19. The overall study: Samples representing acute and convalescent COVID-19 were sourced from the United States, Italy and Spain.

Trimming stripped 3 bases from V and 0 bases from J, with 16 bases between. The germline V gene has CDR1 KGHDR and CDR2 SFDVKD. The CDR3 totals 17 residues. Living in 25 or so US areas, the participants were between roughly 18 and 90 years of age. Participants had their cohort set by participant-reported clinical history. For recovered donors of Cohort 3, there were two negative PCRs, clearance, or symptom resolution. This table comes from immunoSEQ multiplex PCR, and its TCRdb copy is limited to in-frame clones, with some not included. The sample has 190,000 or so clones; 85% to 90% are singletons. V gene TRBV24-1 combines with J gene TRBJ1-2; D may be TRBD1 (6 bases). The receptor's source is a man aged 25 to 45 who had recovered from COVID-19. The sample taken for sequencing was PBMCs or T cells enriched from blood (not recorded which). CDR3 coding DNA: TGTGCCACCAGTGATGGCACGACAGGCCGATCTAACTATGGCTACACCTTC. This sequence encodes CATSDGTTGRSNYGYTF.